These 10 T cell receptor beta chains were all obtained from the same sample, sequenced in a study of shared clonotypes between healthy human individuals. Profiling relied on immunoSEQ multiplex PCR, and the TCRdb table lists in-frame clones only, not all of them. The sample yields under 2,500,000 clones, nearly 97% seen once. Material for sequencing was naive CD4+ T cells sorted from blood. Subset: CD45RA+ positively selected. All receptors come from a man between 18 and 35 years old in good health.

This clone occurred once. This chain links TRBV11-2 with TRBJ2-5; TRBD1 or TRBD2 may be the D gene (5 bases each). The CDR3 has 16 residues. The germline CDR1 and CDR2 sequences are SGHAT and FQNNGV. Trimming took off 1 base at V and 2 bases at J, with 14 bases between the two ends. CDR3 DNA: TGTGCCAGCAGCTTAGTTCAGGGACCCAAGCAAGAGACCCAGTACTTC. This translates into CASSLVQGPKQETQYF.

The chain couples TRBV4-3 to TRBJ2-1; D is ambiguous. Germline values: CDR1 LGHNA, CDR2 YSLEER. The CDR3 consists of 12 residues. V gave up 3 bases and J gave up 12 bases, with 12 bases separating them. Written as DNA, the CDR3 is TGCGCCAGCAGCCATCCGGGTGTGCTGCAGTTCTTC. Translating it yields CASSHPGVLQFF.

The chain employs TRBV14 and TRBJ2-3; the D gene is possibly TRBD2 (7 bases). Trimming removed 1 base from V and 2 bases from J, with 16 bases in between. The germline V gene has CDR1 SGHDN and CDR2 FVKESK. The CDR3 spans 17 residues. The CDR3 coding sequence is TGTGCCAGCAGCCAAGGGTCCGGGGGGCCCATCACAGATACGCAGTATTTT. Residues: CASSQGSGGPITDTQYF.

The chain has TRBV29-1 and TRBJ2-3; 8 bases are a match to TRBD2. CDR1 SQVTM and CDR2 ANQGSEA come from the germline V gene. The junction had 7 bases not matched to a gene; V was cut back by 6 bases and J by 2 bases. The CDR3 is 14 amino acids. CDR3 region: CSVPAGGNTDTQYF. The CDR3 nucleotides read TGCAGCGTCCCCGCGGGGGGTAACACAGATACGCAGTATTTT.

This rearrangement joins TRBV10-3 to TRBJ2-2; 8 bases map to TRBD2. This CDR3 has 16 amino acids. The V gene's germline CDR1 is ENHRY and CDR2 SYGVKD. V gave up 5 bases and J gave up 4 bases; unmatched junction bases: 9. CDR3 sequence (DNA): TGTGCCATCAGTCCCTCAGCGGGGGTTTTCACCGGGGAGCTGTTTTTT. It is translated as CAISPSAGVFTGELFF.

This clone was observed a single time. This sequence joins TRBV2 and TRBJ1-4; D gene unclear. Germline V gene sequence: CDR1 SNHLY, CDR2 FYNNEI. This CDR3 spans 13 amino acids. V was cut by 11 bases and J by 0 bases, with 10 bases left in between. CDR3: CAGSEATNEKLFF. Here the CDR3 DNA reads TGTGCCGGATCAGAGGCAACTAATGAAAAACTGTTTTTT.

The CDR3 DNA is TGCGCCAGCAGCCAAGGTCCGGAACTACCGTACGAGCAGTACTTC. It specifies CASSQGPELPYEQYF. The chain joins TRBV4-3 to TRBJ2-7, with D uncertain. V was clipped by 1 base and J by 4 bases, with 14 bases between them. From germline, CDR1 is LGHNA and CDR2 YSLEER. This CDR3 spans 15 amino acids.

The J gene is TRBJ2-7, the V gene TRBV14, with D tentatively TRBD1 (6 bases). The CDR3 covers 13 residues. Deletions cut 5 bases from V and 2 bases from J, with 10 bases between. Germline values: CDR1 SGHDN, CDR2 FVKESK. This CDR3 is CASSRDTPYEQYF. In DNA, the CDR3 is TGTGCCAGCAGCAGGGACACTCCCTACGAGCAGTACTTC.

The rearrangement uses TRBV9 and TRBJ2-5; D may be TRBD2 (6 bases). Trimming cost V 4 bases and J 3 bases, with 19 bases left between them. The length of the CDR3 is 16 residues. Germline-derived CDR1 and CDR2 are SGDLS and YYNGEE. The CDR3 protein is CASSPTGGANEETQYF. CDR3 nucleotides: TGTGCCAGCAGCCCCACCGGCGGGGCCAATGAAGAGACCCAGTACTTC.

The V gene is TRBV7-9, the J gene TRBJ1-4, with TRBD1 matching 10 bases. CDR3 length: 16 amino acids. V lost 1 base to trimming and J lost 10 bases; unmatched junction nucleotides: 9. Germline V gene sequence: CDR1 SEHNR, CDR2 FQNEAQ (reference sequence). In nucleotides, the CDR3 is TGTGCCAGCAGCTTAGTTTTCGGGACAGGGGAAGGAAAACTGTTTTTT. It translates to CASSLVFGTGEGKLFF.